The 27 T cell receptor beta chains in this list originate from one sample, sequenced in a study of tumor-infiltrating lymphocytes in primary liver carcinoma. From unsorted bulk tissue weighing about 20-32 mg, DNA and RNA were co-extracted. Making TCR beta cDNA involved approximately 510 ng total RNA and a constant-region primer. Employing slightly modified ARM-PCR, three nested multiplex PCR rounds were run, and these gave rise to the TCR beta libraries. It was with TRBV1-TRBV30 forward primers and a C-beta reverse primer that the first two PCR rounds were run, at roughly 10 cycles each. TCRdb processed the multiplex PCR reads anew with MiXCR; each CDR3 protein has one entry. The top ten hold around 15% of the sample, which has roughly 78,000 distinct CDR3 sequences, 71% seen once. The material sequenced was liver tumor tissue from sampling region 4. Regarding subset: tumor region T4, right-lateral pole. Receptor source: a woman aged 60-75 years with primary liver carcinoma and hepatitis B virus infection.

As concerns this clonotype: A much more abundant neighbour one base away suggests this may be a read error. The chain carries TRBV28 and TRBJ1-2; D is uncertain. V lost 6 bases to trimming and J lost 0 bases, with 14 bases between them. The CDR3 consists of 15 residues. The germline CDR1 and CDR2 sequences are MDHEN and SYDVKM. The CDR3 nucleotides read TGTGCCAGCAGCAAGGGCCGGATTACTAACTATGGCTACACCTTC. This translates into CASSKGRITNYGYTF.

This clonotype was counted a single time. V and J are TRBV10-3 and TRBJ1-1; 7 bases map to TRBD1. Germline CDR1 ENHRY, CDR2 SYGVKD. The CDR3 runs 15 residues. The CDR3 is CTTSESTGLDTEAFF. CDR3 sequence (DNA): TGTACCACTAGTGAGTCGACAGGGTTGGACACTGAAGCTTTCTTT.

This clonotype was observed a single time. The chain uses TRBV12-3 or TRBV12-4 and TRBJ2-5, with D hard to call. This CDR3 is 14 amino acids long. V was cut by 7 bases and J by 5 bases, with 17 bases left in between. The DNA for the CDR3 is TGTGCCAGCATTTTTCCGGGTTCGATTGAGACCCAGTACTTC. Amino acids: CASIFPGSIETQYF.

The table lists this clonotype with a count of one. It is likely a read error, because the conserved phenylalanine at the end of the CDR3 is missing. No DNA is shown, since the ends of the CDR3 on it are uncertain; the CDR3 is the one TCRdb lists. The chain carries TRBV29-1 and TRBJ2-5; the table's D gene call, TRBD1, was not cross checked with the DNA. Germline V gene data show CDR1 as SQVTM and CDR2 as ANQGSEA. The CDR3 spans 11 amino acids, including both terminal residues. CDR3 sequence reads: CSVSDGGTRYS.

This sequence joins TRBV20-1 and TRBJ1-5; D is undetermined. The CDR3 spans 13 residues. Per germline, CDR1 DFQATT and CDR2 SNEGSKA (reference sequence). The CDR3 DNA reads TGCAGAGATTCGGAGGTCTGCAATCAGCCCCAGCATTTT. It translates to CRDSEVCNQPQHF.

There are a few counts of this clonotype. The rearrangement links TRBV5-1 to TRBJ2-7; 9 bases fit TRBD2. Germline CDR1 reads SGHRS; CDR2 reads YFSETQ. CDR3 size: 15 residues. The trim removed 4 bases at V and 2 bases at J, leaving 7 bases unmatched. In DNA, the CDR3 is TGCGCCAGCAGCACCAGCGGGACTAGCACCTACGAGCAGTACTTC. Encoded protein: CASSTSGTSTYEQYF.

Remarks on this clonotype: This is likely a read error, given that the CDR3 carries no conserved phenylalanine or tryptophan at its end. The chain joins TRBV11-3 to TRBJ1-1; the D gene is possibly TRBD1 (5 bases). The CDR3 contains 14 residues. Germline V CDR1 and CDR2: SGHNT, YENEEA. Trimming left V 6 bases short and J 3 bases short, with 14 bases between. For the CDR3, the DNA is TGTGCCAGCAGTTATGGGGGGTCGGACACTGAAGCTTTCCTT. Its translation is CASSYGGSDTEAFL.

This clonotype was counted ten times or more. The chain recombines TRBV29-1 with TRBJ2-7, with TRBD2 identical over 14 bases. The length of the CDR3 is 16 residues. CDR1 SQVTM and CDR2 ANQGSEA come from the germline V gene. The trim removed 6 bases at V and 2 bases at J, leaving 9 bases unmatched. CDR3 sequence: CSVGTSGSWAPYEQYF. CDR3 coding DNA: TGCAGCGTGGGGACTAGCGGGAGTTGGGCCCCCTACGAGCAGTACTTC.

This clonotype was detected many times. The chain uses TRBV28 and TRBJ2-2; 9 bases align to TRBD1. The V segment lost 3 bases and the J segment 5 bases; nucleotides outside the gene matches: 4. The CDR3 has 15 amino acids. Germline V gene data show CDR1 as MDHEN and CDR2 as SYDVKM. The CDR3 spells CASSLQGQGTGELFF. For the CDR3, the DNA is TGTGCCAGCAGTTTGCAAGGACAGGGGACCGGGGAGCTGTTTTTT.

There are a few counts of this clonotype. Germline and junction disagree at one end, which may indicate a read error. As DNA, the CDR3 is TGTGCCAGCAGTTACTCGGTAGATCTAGCATACAATGGGCAGTTCTTC. Translating it yields CASSYSVDLAYNGQFF. The chain joins TRBV6-5 to TRBJ2-1; possibly TRBD2 for D (5 bases). The CDR3 sequence is 16 residues long. Germline CDR1 MNHEY, CDR2 SVGAGI.

The sample holds one count of this clonotype. The junction departs from the called germline gene at one end, perhaps through a read error. The chain employs TRBV6-5 and TRBJ2-7; no reliable D call. The CDR3 spans 14 residues. Per germline, CDR1 MNHEY and CDR2 SVGAGI. The CDR3 nucleotides are TGTACCAGTCAAGGTTCCTTGGAGCACAACGAGCAGTACTTC. Residues: CTSQGSLEHNEQYF.

This clonotype was detected only once. Germline and junction disagree at one end, which may indicate a read error. The rearrangement links TRBV6-5 to TRBJ1-5, with D hard to call. This CDR3 has 13 residues. Germline loops: CDR1 MNHEY, CDR2 SVGAGI. CDR3 sequence reads: CVSSLQINQPQHF. CDR3 nucleotides: TGTGTCAGCAGCCTACAGATTAATCAGCCCCAGCATTTT.

Points on this clonotype: In this CDR3 the conserved last residue, phenylalanine or tryptophan, is missing, so a read error is likely. The V gene is TRBV11-2, the J gene TRBJ2-7; no reliable D call. The germline V gene has CDR1 SGHAT and CDR2 FQNNGV. The CDR3 extends over 15 amino acids. CDR3 DNA: TGTGCCAGCATCTTAGATTTGGCCGTGGTCCACGAGCAGTACTTG. This translates into CASILDLAVVHEQYL.

The sample holds one count of this clonotype. The germline gene is not matched at one end of the junction; a read error may be the cause. J is TRBJ2-5 and V is TRBV12-3 or TRBV12-4; D is unresolved. CDR3 size: 19 residues. The CDR3 DNA reads as TGTGCCAGTAGTTTAATGGATTGGCTCCCCTCCCACCCTGAAGAGACCCAGTACTTC. It codes for CASSLMDWLPSHPEETQYF.

Notes on this clonotype: In this CDR3 the conserved last residue, phenylalanine or tryptophan, is missing, so a read error is likely. This CDR3 reads CSVGGIGDDTQYL. CDR3 sequence (DNA): TGCAGCGTTGGTGGGATAGGGGACGATACGCAGTATTTA. V usage is TRBV29-1 and J usage is TRBJ2-3; D may match TRBD1 or TRBD2 (5 bases each). The CDR3 is 13 residues long. Trimming removed 4 bases from V and 6 bases from J, with 14 bases in between. The germline gives CDR1 SQVTM, CDR2 ANQGSEA.

This clonotype appeared a single time. This could be a read error, since a much larger clone is one nucleotide away. The V gene is TRBV28, the J gene TRBJ2-7; D is unresolved. This CDR3 is 13 amino acids long. V shed 4 bases and J shed 3 bases, with 10 bases lying between them. Per the germline V gene, CDR1 is MDHEN and CDR2 is SYDVKM. The chain's CDR3 is CASSSTAIYEQYF. The CDR3 nucleotides are TGTGCCAGCAGTTCAACGGCTATCTACGAGCAGTACTTC.

This clonotype appeared many times. The chain uses TRBV5-6 and TRBJ1-5, with 10 bases that match TRBD1. The CDR3 loop spans 16 amino acids. J lost 3 bases, V lost 0 bases, and 3 bases had no gene match. Germline CDR1 reads SGHDT; CDR2 reads YYEEEE. CDR3 loop: CASSLAGTGDNQPQHF. CDR3 nucleotides: TGTGCCAGCAGCTTGGCCGGGACAGGGGACAATCAGCCCCAGCATTTT.

This clonotype has only one observation. This likely comes from a read error, as the CDR3 has no conserved phenylalanine or tryptophan at its end. The V gene is TRBV6-1, the J gene TRBJ2-3, with a tentative D call TRBD1 (6 bases). Germline assignment: CDR1 MNHNS and CDR2 SASEGT. The CDR3 has 14 residues. This CDR3 reads CASSGAGAADTQYS. The CDR3 nucleotides are TGTGCCAGCAGTGGGGCAGGGGCGGCAGATACACAGTATTCT.

V is TRBV28 and J is TRBJ1-2, with a possible D match to TRBD1 (5 bases). The CDR3 extends over 17 amino acids. Trimming took off 3 bases at V and 3 bases at J, with 20 bases between the two ends. Per germline, CDR1 MDHEN and CDR2 SYDVKM. In DNA form, the CDR3 reads TGTGCCAGCAGTTTGAGAGGGGCCCAGGATATCGACTATGGCTACACCTTC. It is translated as CASSLRGAQDIDYGYTF.

Points on this clonotype: This may come from a read error, since a much larger clone is one base off. V and J are TRBV18 and TRBJ2-1; 7 nucleotides align to TRBD1. Germline V gene sequence: CDR1 KGHSH, CDR2 LQKENI. The junction had 7 bases not matched to a gene; V was cut back by 8 bases and J by 6 bases. The CDR3 covers 13 residues. The CDR3 sequence: CASPLGQANEQFF. The CDR3 DNA sequence: TGTGCCAGCCCACTTGGACAGGCCAATGAGCAGTTCTTC.

Note on this clonotype: In this CDR3 the conserved last residue, phenylalanine or tryptophan, is missing, so a read error is likely. No DNA is shown, since the ends of the CDR3 on it are uncertain; the CDR3 is the one TCRdb lists. The rearrangement uses TRBV4-1 and TRBJ1-1; no check of the table's D call, TRBD1, against the DNA was made. Both ends counted, the CDR3 spans 14 residues. Germline V gene sequence: CDR1 MGHRA, CDR2 YSYEKL. CDR3 in amino acids: CASSPQVMNTEASY.

This chain links TRBV6-5 with TRBJ2-3, with D tentatively TRBD1 (6 bases). The CDR3 has 15 amino acids. Germline lookup yields CDR1 MNHEY and CDR2 SVGAGI. V was clipped by 4 bases and J by 4 bases, with 15 bases between them. The CDR3 spells CASSSRGSRPDTQYF. The CDR3 DNA is TGTGCCAGCAGTTCAAGGGGGAGTAGACCAGATACGCAGTATTTT.

Concerning this clonotype: Compared with germline, one end of the junction differs, possibly owing to a read error. The chain links TRBV6-2 or TRBV6-3 to TRBJ1-3; D gene uncertain. There are 15 residues in the CDR3. Germline CDR1 and CDR2: MNHEY and SVGEGT. CDR3 DNA: TGTGCTAGCAGTAAACACGTCGACTCTGGAAACACCATATATTTT. This codes for CASSKHVDSGNTIYF.

Ten or more counts support this clonotype. The chain combines TRBV7-9 with TRBJ1-4; maybe TRBD1 (6 bases). The V end lost 3 bases, the J end lost 5 bases, and 10 bases lay between the germline ends. CDR1 SEHNR and CDR2 FQNEAQ come from the germline V gene (reference sequence). CDR3 length: 14 amino acids. The DNA for the CDR3 is TGTGCCAGCAGCTTTGACAGGAGGAATGAAAAACTGTTTTTT. Protein sequence: CASSFDRRNEKLFF.

The sample holds a few counts of this clonotype. A read error may explain this, as a much larger clone is one base away. The chain employs TRBV6-4 and TRBJ2-3, with a possible D match to TRBD1 (7 bases). The germline V gene has CDR1 MRHNA and CDR2 SNTAGT. This CDR3 spans 16 amino acids. V shed 5 bases and J shed 5 bases, with 20 bases lying between them. CDR3 region: CASSPGLEGGIDTQYF. CDR3 DNA: TGTGCCAGCAGTCCGGGACTCGAAGGGGGCATAGATACGCAGTATTTT.

Details on this clonotype: At one boundary the junction diverges from the germline segment, which might be a read error. The chain carries TRBV11-2 and TRBJ1-2, with 7 bases lining up with TRBD1. In germline, CDR1 is SGHAT, CDR2 FQNNGV. The CDR3 covers 14 residues. The CDR3 DNA sequence: TGTGCCAGCAGCCTAATCGGACAGGCCTATGGCTATACCTTC. This gives the protein CASSLIGQAYGYTF.

On this clonotype itself: The missing conserved phenylalanine or tryptophan at the end of this CDR3 makes a read error likely. The chain employs TRBV6-1 and TRBJ2-5; D ambiguous. CDR3 length: 13 amino acids. CDR1 is MNHNS, CDR2 SASEGT, per germline. The CDR3 loop reads CAGSYDTQETQYS. The DNA for the CDR3 is TGTGCCGGCAGTTATGACACCCAAGAGACCCAGTACTCC.